Following are 4 T cell receptor beta chains from one sample sequenced in a study of blood T cell repertoires in COVID-19. Produced via immunoSEQ multiplex PCR; TCRdb's table is partial and in-frame only. The sample yields some 200,000 clones, 85% to 90% seen once. The source material was peripheral blood. These receptor sequences come from a man older than 75 with acute or convalescent COVID-19.

This sequence joins TRBV7-9 and TRBJ2-2; 10 nucleotides line up with TRBD1. The CDR3 contains 14 residues. Germline V gene lookup returns CDR1 SEHNR and CDR2 FQNEAQ (reference sequence). V gave up 6 bases and J gave up 7 bases; unmatched junction bases: 5. The CDR3 loop is CASRHGQGDGELFF. Here the CDR3 DNA reads TGTGCCAGCAGACACGGACAGGGGGACGGGGAGCTGTTTTTT. Supplemented by reference TRBV7-9 and TRBJ2-2, the full variable domain reads DTGVSQNPRHKITKRGQNVTFRCDPISEHNRLYWYRQTLGQGPEFLTYFQNEAQLEKSRLLSDRFSAERPKGSFSTLEIQRTEQGDSAMYLCASRHGQGDGELFFGEGSRLTVL.

The V call is TRBV27, the J call TRBJ2-7, with 8 bases that match TRBD2. The V gene end was trimmed by 2 bases and the J gene end by 3 bases; junction bases not matched to a gene: 3. CDR1 MNHEY and CDR2 SMNVEV come from the germline V gene (reference sequence). The CDR3 totals 14 residues. CDR3 DNA sequence: TGTGCCAGCAGTTTACAGCGGGGGTTCTACGAGCAGTACTTC. As protein: CASSLQRGFYEQYF.

The V gene is TRBV7-9, the J gene TRBJ2-5; 8 bases are shared with TRBD1. The junction had 6 bases not matched to a gene; V was cut back by 3 bases and J by 3 bases. Looked up from germline, CDR1 is SEHNR and CDR2 is FQNEAQ (reference sequence). The CDR3 is 15 residues long. CDR3 nucleotides: TGTGCCAGCAGCTTTTACGGACAGGGAAAAGAGACCCAGTACTTC. It specifies CASSFYGQGKETQYF.

The chain employs TRBV30 and TRBJ1-1; 8 bases map to TRBD1. The V and J ends lost 3 bases and 1 base, in that order; junction bases with no gene match: 10. The CDR3 sequence is 16 residues long. Per germline, CDR1 GTSNPN and CDR2 SVGIG (reference sequence). CDR3 in amino acids: CAWRGLGTGPNTEAFF. CDR3 DNA: TGTGCCTGGAGGGGGTTGGGGACAGGCCCGAACACTGAAGCTTTCTTT.